These T cell receptor beta chains were read from a single sample in a study of T cell responses to AZD1222 COVID-19 vaccine. Repertoires were generated with immunoSEQ multiplex PCR, while TCRdb's copy carries only in-frame clones and drops some. Of some 150,000 clones in the sample, more than 85% were seen once. Sequences were derived from peripheral blood, sampled 28 days after the second AZD1222 dose. These receptors were collected from an adult who received the AZD1222 COVID-19 vaccine. Both conserved end residues are part of each CDR3. Fields, in order: clone size, D gene, J gene, V gene, CDR3 protein, CDR3 DNA. A D gene is named only where the DNA matches it firmly. Expanded clones are given a class, and other clones once, few, many or no size at all.

clone_size: NA
d_call: TRBD1
j_call: TRBJ1-2
v_call: TRBV28
cdr3_aa: CASSFQGGRGYTF
cdr3_nt: TGTGCCAGCAGTTTTCAGGGGGGAAGGGGCTACACCTTC

clone_size: NA
d_call: NA
j_call: TRBJ2-1
v_call: TRBV4-3
cdr3_aa: CASSQPPWSGSSYEQFF
cdr3_nt: TGCGCCAGCAGCCAACCCCCCTGGAGCGGATCAAGCTATGAGCAGTTCTTC

clone_size: NA
d_call: NA
j_call: TRBJ1-5
v_call: TRBV4-2
cdr3_aa: CASSQDRQGGGNQPQHF
cdr3_nt: TGTGCCAGCAGCCAAGATCGGCAGGGTGGAGGCAATCAGCCCCAGCATTTT

clone_size: NA
d_call: NA
j_call: TRBJ1-1
v_call: TRBV6-4
cdr3_aa: CASNATGTDTEAFF
cdr3_nt: TGTGCCAGCAATGCGACCGGCACGGACACTGAAGCTTTCTTT

clone_size: NA
d_call: TRBD1
j_call: TRBJ1-2
v_call: TRBV28
cdr3_aa: CASSYGGQGYYGYTF
cdr3_nt: TGTGCCAGCAGTTATGGGGGACAGGGGTACTATGGCTACACCTTC

clone_size: NA
d_call: NA
j_call: TRBJ1-4
v_call: TRBV28
cdr3_aa: CASSLYNRNEKLFF
cdr3_nt: TGTGCCAGCAGTTTATACAACCGAAATGAAAAACTGTTTTTT

clone_size: NA
d_call: TRBD2
j_call: TRBJ2-3
v_call: TRBV29-1
cdr3_aa: CSVAGRDSTDTQYF
cdr3_nt: TGCAGCGTGGCCGGGAGGGACAGCACAGATACGCAGTATTTT

clone_size: NA
d_call: NA
j_call: TRBJ2-3
v_call: TRBV7-3
cdr3_aa: CASSLGGRTDTQYF
cdr3_nt: TGTGCCAGCAGCTTAGGGGGCCGCACAGATACACAGTATTTT

clone_size: NA
d_call: NA
j_call: TRBJ1-1
v_call: TRBV12-3/TRBV12-4
cdr3_aa: CASSFNENTEAFF
cdr3_nt: TGTGCCAGCAGTTTTAATGAGAACACTGAAGCTTTCTTT

clone_size: NA
d_call: TRBD1
j_call: TRBJ1-1
v_call: TRBV11-2
cdr3_aa: CASSPKTGGMGNTEAFF
cdr3_nt: TGTGCCAGCAGCCCCAAAACAGGGGGCATGGGGAACACTGAAGCTTTCTTT

clone_size: NA
d_call: NA
j_call: TRBJ2-3
v_call: TRBV5-1
cdr3_aa: CASSLGSGDTDTQYF
cdr3_nt: TGCGCCAGCAGCTTGGGGAGCGGCGACACAGATACGCAGTATTTT

clone_size: NA
d_call: TRBD1
j_call: TRBJ1-1
v_call: TRBV15
cdr3_aa: CATSGNIRGLNTEAFF
cdr3_nt: TGTGCCACCAGCGGAAACATCAGGGGGCTGAACACTGAAGCTTTCTTT

clone_size: NA
d_call: NA
j_call: TRBJ1-2
v_call: TRBV7-8
cdr3_aa: CASSLSGGVDYGYTF
cdr3_nt: TGTGCCAGCAGCTTAAGCGGAGGGGTTGACTATGGCTACACCTTC

clone_size: NA
d_call: NA
j_call: TRBJ2-6
v_call: TRBV7-9
cdr3_aa: CASSPPRGTQAGANVLTF
cdr3_nt: TGTGCCAGCAGCCCGCCTCGGGGCACCCAGGCCGGGGCCAACGTCCTGACTTTC

clone_size: NA
d_call: NA
j_call: TRBJ1-2
v_call: TRBV5-4
cdr3_aa: CASSSGGDYGYTF
cdr3_nt: TGTGCCAGCAGTTCGGGGGGGGACTATGGCTACACCTTC

clone_size: NA
d_call: NA
j_call: TRBJ2-3
v_call: TRBV7-7
cdr3_aa: CASSPGGGRADTQYF
cdr3_nt: TGTGCTAGCAGCCCAGGGGGGGGGCGTGCAGATACGCAGTATTTT

clone_size: NA
d_call: NA
j_call: TRBJ1-1
v_call: TRBV18
cdr3_aa: CASSPPVGGNTEAFF
cdr3_nt: TGTGCCAGCTCACCACCGGTTGGGGGGAACACTGAAGCTTTCTTT

clone_size: NA
d_call: NA
j_call: TRBJ1-4
v_call: TRBV5-1
cdr3_aa: CASSLPMGATNEKLFF
cdr3_nt: TGCGCCAGCAGCTTGCCCATGGGTGCAACTAATGAAAAACTGTTTTTT

clone_size: NA
d_call: NA
j_call: TRBJ2-5
v_call: TRBV28
cdr3_aa: CASSLGGIRETQYF
cdr3_nt: TGTGCCAGCAGTTTGGGCGGGATTAGGGAGACCCAGTACTTC

clone_size: NA
d_call: TRBD1
j_call: TRBJ2-1
v_call: TRBV13
cdr3_aa: CASSRGQGGYNEQFF
cdr3_nt: TGTGCCAGCAGCCGGGGACAGGGGGGCTACAATGAGCAGTTCTTC

clone_size: NA
d_call: TRBD1
j_call: TRBJ1-5
v_call: TRBV28
cdr3_aa: CASSLITGVIQPQHF
cdr3_nt: TGTGCCAGCAGTTTAATTACAGGGGTTATTCAGCCCCAGCATTTT

clone_size: NA
d_call: NA
j_call: TRBJ2-1
v_call: TRBV6-6
cdr3_aa: CASSYSKNEQFF
cdr3_nt: TGTGCCAGCAGTTACTCGAAAAATGAGCAGTTCTTC

clone_size: NA
d_call: TRBD1
j_call: TRBJ1-5
v_call: TRBV18
cdr3_aa: CASSPLSGTGNNQPQHF
cdr3_nt: TGTGCCAGCTCACCACTCTCTGGGACAGGTAATAATCAGCCCCAGCATTTT

clone_size: NA
d_call: TRBD1
j_call: TRBJ1-6
v_call: TRBV6-4
cdr3_aa: CASSPTGGFNSPLHF
cdr3_nt: TGTGCCAGCAGCCCGACAGGGGGCTTTAATTCACCCCTCCACTTT

clone_size: NA
d_call: NA
j_call: TRBJ1-6
v_call: TRBV27
cdr3_aa: CASRPGPVSPLHF
cdr3_nt: TGTGCCAGTCGTCCCGGGCCCGTTTCACCCCTCCACTTT

clone_size: once
d_call: NA
j_call: TRBJ2-3
v_call: TRBV14
cdr3_aa: CASSQEEVIYTDTQYF
cdr3_nt: TGTGCCAGCAGCCAAGAGGAGGTGATCTACACAGATACGCAGTATTTT

clone_size: NA
d_call: TRBD1
j_call: TRBJ1-6
v_call: TRBV28
cdr3_aa: CAGGQGSYNSPLHF
cdr3_nt: TGTGCCGGGGGACAGGGCTCCTATAATTCACCCCTCCACTTT

clone_size: NA
d_call: NA
j_call: TRBJ1-1
v_call: TRBV4-2
cdr3_aa: CASSLGAGGTEAFF
cdr3_nt: TGTGCCAGCAGCCTAGGGGCTGGAGGTACTGAAGCTTTCTTT

clone_size: NA
d_call: NA
j_call: TRBJ1-1
v_call: TRBV4-1
cdr3_aa: CASSQRDSREAFF
cdr3_nt: TGCGCCAGCAGCCAACGGGATAGTCGGGAGGCTTTCTTT

clone_size: NA
d_call: NA
j_call: TRBJ1-4
v_call: TRBV28
cdr3_aa: CASSLPGYGEKLFF
cdr3_nt: TGTGCCAGCAGTCTCCCCGGATATGGGGAAAAACTGTTTTTT

clone_size: NA
d_call: NA
j_call: TRBJ2-7
v_call: TRBV4-1
cdr3_aa: CASSRTYGTGTYEQYF
cdr3_nt: TGCGCCAGCAGCCGAACCTACGGAACAGGGACCTACGAGCAGTACTTC

clone_size: NA
d_call: NA
j_call: TRBJ1-4
v_call: TRBV18
cdr3_aa: CASSPIGPSSEGEKLFF
cdr3_nt: TGTGCCAGCTCTCCGATAGGGCCTTCCTCGGAGGGTGAAAAACTGTTTTTT

clone_size: NA
d_call: TRBD1
j_call: TRBJ1-2
v_call: TRBV7-8
cdr3_aa: CASSQNPPGQGLGYTF
cdr3_nt: TGTGCCAGCAGCCAAAATCCCCCGGGACAGGGACTTGGCTACACCTTC

clone_size: NA
d_call: TRBD2
j_call: TRBJ2-5
v_call: TRBV5-6
cdr3_aa: CASSLSRGVRTETQYF
cdr3_nt: TGTGCCAGCAGCTTGAGTCGGGGGGTCCGTACGGAGACCCAGTACTTC

clone_size: NA
d_call: NA
j_call: TRBJ1-1
v_call: TRBV10-3
cdr3_aa: CAISESSNRETEAFF
cdr3_nt: TGTGCCATCAGTGAGTCGTCCAACAGGGAGACTGAAGCTTTCTTT

clone_size: NA
d_call: NA
j_call: TRBJ1-2
v_call: TRBV18
cdr3_aa: CASKYSGTNYGYTF
cdr3_nt: TGTGCCAGCAAATACTCTGGAACTAACTATGGCTACACCTTC

clone_size: NA
d_call: NA
j_call: TRBJ2-1
v_call: TRBV27
cdr3_aa: CASSLLGSGGAYNEQFF
cdr3_nt: TGTGCCAGCAGTTTATTAGGGTCAGGGGGGGCTTACAATGAGCAGTTCTTC

clone_size: NA
d_call: NA
j_call: TRBJ1-4
v_call: TRBV6-5
cdr3_aa: CASGRERGEKLFF
cdr3_nt: TGTGCCAGCGGCAGGGAGAGGGGTGAAAAACTGTTTTTT

clone_size: NA
d_call: TRBD1
j_call: TRBJ1-1
v_call: TRBV5-1
cdr3_aa: CASSPGQGQNTEAFF
cdr3_nt: TGCGCCAGCAGCCCAGGACAGGGGCAGAACACTGAAGCTTTCTTT

clone_size: NA
d_call: TRBD1
j_call: TRBJ2-7
v_call: TRBV6-5
cdr3_aa: CASKKTGYYEQYF
cdr3_nt: TGTGCCAGCAAGAAGACAGGGTACTACGAGCAGTACTTC

clone_size: NA
d_call: NA
j_call: TRBJ1-5
v_call: TRBV5-6
cdr3_aa: CASSVGGVYSNQPQHF
cdr3_nt: TGTGCCAGCAGTGTTGGAGGTGTCTATAGCAATCAGCCCCAGCATTTT

clone_size: NA
d_call: NA
j_call: TRBJ2-1
v_call: TRBV7-8
cdr3_aa: CASSLPRGGNEQFF
cdr3_nt: TGTGCCAGCAGCTTACCCCGGGGCGGGAATGAGCAGTTCTTC

clone_size: NA
d_call: NA
j_call: TRBJ2-7
v_call: TRBV7-9
cdr3_aa: CASSLQLDSYEQYF
cdr3_nt: TGTGCCAGCAGCTTACAATTAGACTCCTACGAGCAGTACTTC

clone_size: NA
d_call: NA
j_call: TRBJ1-5
v_call: TRBV20-1
cdr3_aa: CATREPQHF
cdr3_nt: TGCGCCACTCGGGAACCCCAGCATTTT

clone_size: NA
d_call: NA
j_call: TRBJ2-5
v_call: TRBV7-9
cdr3_aa: CASSRTIGGVSGETQYF
cdr3_nt: TGTGCCAGCAGCAGAACCATCGGGGGAGTTTCGGGGGAGACCCAGTACTTC

clone_size: NA
d_call: NA
j_call: TRBJ2-3
v_call: TRBV5-6
cdr3_aa: CASRKRGDYTDTQYF
cdr3_nt: TGTGCCAGCAGAAAAAGGGGAGACTACACAGATACGCAGTATTTT

clone_size: once
d_call: TRBD2
j_call: TRBJ2-5
v_call: TRBV6-5
cdr3_aa: CASKVTSGSGMAQYF
cdr3_nt: TGTGCCAGCAAGGTGACTAGCGGGAGTGGTATGGCCCAGTACTTC

clone_size: NA
d_call: NA
j_call: TRBJ1-5
v_call: TRBV6-5
cdr3_aa: CASSANPFNQPQHF
cdr3_nt: TGTGCCAGCAGCGCAAATCCTTTCAATCAGCCCCAGCATTTT

clone_size: NA
d_call: NA
j_call: TRBJ2-2
v_call: TRBV5-5
cdr3_aa: CASSLTATTGELFF
cdr3_nt: TGTGCCAGCAGCTTGACAGCTACCACCGGGGAGCTGTTTTTT

clone_size: NA
d_call: TRBD2
j_call: TRBJ2-7
v_call: TRBV2
cdr3_aa: CATGAGTNQLEQYF
cdr3_nt: TGTGCCACCGGAGCCGGGACTAACCAACTCGAGCAGTACTTC

clone_size: NA
d_call: NA
j_call: TRBJ2-5
v_call: TRBV6-5
cdr3_aa: CASTPGFRQTQYF
cdr3_nt: TGTGCCAGCACCCCGGGGTTTCGTCAGACCCAGTACTTC

clone_size: NA
d_call: NA
j_call: TRBJ1-5
v_call: TRBV5-6
cdr3_aa: CASSLGNQPQHF
cdr3_nt: TGTGCCAGCAGCTTGGGGAATCAGCCCCAGCATTTT

clone_size: NA
d_call: NA
j_call: TRBJ2-3
v_call: TRBV5-5
cdr3_aa: CASSLGGDTQYF
cdr3_nt: TGTGCCAGCAGCTTGGGTGGGGATACGCAGTATTTT